Reported below is one T cell receptor beta chain. This record belongs to a study of T cell responses to AZD1222 COVID-19 vaccine. TCRdb's table, derived via immunoSEQ multiplex PCR, lists solely in-frame clones and lacks some. The sample yields about 130,000 clones, around nine tenths seen once. The sequencing here drew on peripheral blood, taken on day 0 of AZD1222 vaccination. The TCR originated in an adult in good health.

CDR3 residues: CASSPRQGQLSGYTF. The CDR3 nucleotides read TGTGCCAGCAGCCCACGACAGGGGCAACTCTCGGGCTACACCTTC. The chain carries TRBV5-6 and TRBJ1-2; 8 bases line up with TRBD1. The CDR3 is 15 residues long. The V and J ends lost 4 bases and 8 bases, in that order; junction bases with no gene match: 13. Germline assignment: CDR1 SGHDT and CDR2 YYEEEE.